The clone carrying this T cell receptor (beta chain) appeared many times. The antigen is unknown. The CDR3 end falls 3 residues outside the read, so it is completed with the germline J gene. This record comes from a study of T cell clonality in common variable immunodeficiency. Regarding the study as a whole: Common variable immunodeficiency TCR beta sequences reportedly had fewer deletions and N-nucleotide insertions. CVID subjects showed higher TCRbeta clonality than healthy controls.

Caucasian heritage predominated among both patients and controls. Method: immunoSEQ multiplex PCR; TCRdb's copy keeps in-frame clones and lacks some. The sample counts roughly 79,000 clones, none seen once; the ten largest own approximately 0.8%. Looked up from germline, CDR1 is LNHDA and CDR2 is SQIVND (reference sequence). The CDR3 spans 16 residues. With 2 bases removed from V and 1 base from J, the gap between germline ends came to 13 bases. The specimen sequenced was peripheral blood mononuclear cells. The sequence came from a person aged 18 to 70 in good health. V and J are TRBV19 and TRBJ2-3; D gene unclear. The CDR3 spells CASSIRPDLGTDTQYF. The CDR3 bases that were read are TGTGCCAGTAGTATAAGGCCCGATTTGGGCACAGATACG. Using reference TRBV19 and TRBJ2-3 for the parts outside the CDR3, the full variable domain is DGGITQSPKYLFRKEGQNVTLSCEQNLNHDAMYWYRQDPGQGLRLIYYSQIVNDFQKGDIAEGYSVSREKKESFPLTVTSAQKNPTAFYLCASSIRPDLGTDTQYFGPGTRLTVL.